In its sample, the clone carrying this TCR beta chain was seen a few times. Its antigen is undetermined. In germline, CDR1 is SGHDN, CDR2 FVKESK. V trimming: 3 bases; J trimming: 0 bases; junction bases outside the gene matches: 5. There are 15 residues in the CDR3. The sample originates from a study of T cells in Graves' hyperthyroidism and ophthalmopathy. TCR beta CDR3 region amplification was performed from RNA transcripts. Researchers ran a first-round RT-PCR on the TCR CDR3 using the HTBI primer set. TCRdb reprocessed the multiplex PCR reads with MiXCR, giving one entry per CDR3 protein. The data contain hundreds of thousands of distinct CDR3 sequences, 12% to 15% of them singletons. The hyperthyroidism patients had all been newly diagnosed, and their disease duration was under 2 months. Their ages ranged from 18 to 65 years. Investigators excluded patients with uncontrolled infection, other autoimmune disease, pregnancy or lactation.

Regarding the study as a whole: Expanded thyroid clonotypes (above 0.001) were mostly also found in blood.

Sample: blood. The J gene is TRBJ2-7, the V gene TRBV14; TRBD1 agrees at 7 bases. This receptor was identified in a woman younger than 30 with Graves' hyperthyroidism. Here the CDR3 reads CASSQTGRSSYEQYF. The CDR3 region has the DNA TGTGCCAGCAGCCAGACAGGGCGGAGCTCCTACGAGCAGTACTTC.